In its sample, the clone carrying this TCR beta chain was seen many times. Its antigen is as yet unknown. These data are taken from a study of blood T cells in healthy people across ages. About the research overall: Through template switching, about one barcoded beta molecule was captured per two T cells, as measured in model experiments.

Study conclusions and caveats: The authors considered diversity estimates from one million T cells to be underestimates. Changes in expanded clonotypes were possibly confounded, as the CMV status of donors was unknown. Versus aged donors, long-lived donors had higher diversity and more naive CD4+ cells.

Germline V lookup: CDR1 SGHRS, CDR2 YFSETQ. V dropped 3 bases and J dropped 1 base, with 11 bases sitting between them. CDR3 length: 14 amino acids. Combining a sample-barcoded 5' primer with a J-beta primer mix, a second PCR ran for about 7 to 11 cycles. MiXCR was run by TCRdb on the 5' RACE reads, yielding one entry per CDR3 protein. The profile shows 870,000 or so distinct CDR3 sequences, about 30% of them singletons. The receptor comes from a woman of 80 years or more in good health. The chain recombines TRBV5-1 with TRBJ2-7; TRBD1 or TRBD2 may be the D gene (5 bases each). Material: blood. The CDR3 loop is CASSSGTPSYEQYF. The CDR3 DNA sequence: TGCGCCAGCAGCTCCGGGACGCCGTCCTACGAGCAGTACTTC.